The 18 T cell receptor beta chains below all came from one sample that was sequenced in a study of blood T cell repertoires in COVID-19. TCRdb's table, derived via immunoSEQ multiplex PCR, lists solely in-frame clones and lacks some. The profile shows hundreds of thousands of clones, about 90% of them singletons. Input material: PBMCs or T cells enriched from blood (not recorded which). Receptors originate from a man between 45 and 60 years old who had been exposed to COVID-19.

The chain combines TRBV29-1 with TRBJ2-3; D might be TRBD2 (6 bases). The CDR3 covers 14 residues. In germline, CDR1 is SQVTM, CDR2 ANQGSEA. Trimming removed 3 bases at V and 4 bases at J, with 14 bases between. The DNA for the CDR3 is TGCAGCGTTGAGGGCGGGAAAGGGGCAGATACGCAGTATTTT. This encodes CSVEGGKGADTQYF.

This rearrangement joins TRBV5-4 to TRBJ2-5; D might be TRBD1 (6 bases). CDR1 SGHNT and CDR2 YYREEE come from the germline V gene (reference sequence). The CDR3 has 15 amino acids. V shed 0 bases and J shed 5 bases, with 14 bases lying between them. The CDR3 DNA follows: TGTGCCAGCAGCTTGGCAAAGGGGGTCATGGAGACCCAGTACTTC. It specifies CASSLAKGVMETQYF.

V gene TRBV2 combines with J gene TRBJ1-4; D gene ambiguous. CDR1 is SNHLY, CDR2 FYNNEI, per germline. The CDR3 sequence is 14 residues long. Trimming took 3 bases from V and 3 from J, leaving 8 bases between them. CDR3 amino acids: CASSEGRPNEKLFF. DNA of the CDR3: TGTGCCAGCAGTGAGGGCAGGCCTAATGAAAAACTGTTTTTT.

V is TRBV1 and J is TRBJ2-2; TRBD2 is taken as the D call from the table, unchecked against the DNA. TRBV1 is labeled a pseudogene. CDR3 length: 13 residues. The CDR3 loop is CTSRELGPGELFF. CDR3 DNA: TGCACCAGCAGGGAGTTGGGTCCCGGGGAGCTGTTTTTT.

This chain joins TRBV15 and TRBJ1-1; TRBD1 matches 8 bases. CDR3 length equals 15 residues. V dropped 0 bases and J dropped 5; count of bases not matched to a gene: 5. Germline V lookup: CDR1 LNHNV, CDR2 YYDKDF (reference sequence). As DNA, the CDR3 is TGTGCCACCAGCAGAGATCCAGGGGGCCAGACTGAAGCTTTCTTT. It translates to CATSRDPGGQTEAFF.

J is TRBJ1-1 and V is TRBV20-1; TRBD1 is a possible D gene (5 bases). This CDR3 region has 14 residues. Germline lookup yields CDR1 DFQATT and CDR2 SNEGSKA (reference sequence). Deletions cut 3 bases from V and 1 base from J, with 12 bases between. The CDR3 sequence: CSASLGHQNTEAFF. The CDR3 DNA is TGCAGTGCTAGTCTTGGACACCAGAACACTGAAGCTTTCTTT.

The V call is TRBV6-5, the J call TRBJ2-1; the D gene is possibly TRBD2 (6 bases). Germline V lookup: CDR1 MNHEY, CDR2 SVGAGI. This CDR3 contains 13 residues. V lost 5 bases and J 10 bases, leaving 15 bases between the germline ends. CDR3 in DNA: TGTGCCAGCAGTATACCCGGGACTCGGGAGCAGTTCTTC. Its translation is CASSIPGTREQFF.

V is TRBV7-9 and J is TRBJ1-5, with D maybe TRBD1 (6 bases). Germline lookup yields CDR1 SEHNR and CDR2 FQNEAQ (reference sequence). The CDR3 extends over 14 amino acids. Trimming shortened V by 5 bases and J by 4 bases, and 12 bases separated the two germline ends. This CDR3 reads CASSPIQGNQPQHF. Written as DNA, the CDR3 is TGTGCCAGCAGCCCAATTCAGGGGAATCAGCCCCAGCATTTT.

The chain combines TRBV7-9 with TRBJ1-2; D remains ambiguous. Germline V lookup: CDR1 SEHNR, CDR2 FQNEAQ (reference sequence). Trimming cost V 3 bases and J 8 bases, with 16 bases left between them. The CDR3 extends over 14 amino acids. CDR3 nucleotide sequence: TGTGCCAGCAGCTTCGCAGGATACGGCAGGGGCTACACCTTC. Translation gives CASSFAGYGRGYTF.

V usage is TRBV27 and J usage is TRBJ1-2; no firm D call. Germline CDR1 is MNHEY and CDR2 is SMNVEV (reference sequence). V was clipped by 8 bases and J by 0 bases, with 10 bases between them. The CDR3 has 13 residues. CDR3 in DNA: TGTGCCAGCGGGTACGACTCTAACTATGGCTACACCTTC. Translation gives CASGYDSNYGYTF.

The chain carries TRBV12-3 or TRBV12-4 and TRBJ1-1; D gene ambiguous. Trimming took off 2 bases at V and 5 bases at J, with 9 bases between the two ends. The CDR3 is made up of 13 amino acids. The CDR3 DNA reads as TGTGCCAGCAGTTTAATGGGGAGGACTGAAGCTTTCTTT. This encodes CASSLMGRTEAFF.

The chain carries TRBV9 and TRBJ2-1, with TRBD1 as a possible D gene (5 bases). Germline loops: CDR1 SGDLS, CDR2 YYNGEE. Trimming stripped 4 bases from V and 8 bases from J, with 16 bases between. The CDR3 has 14 residues. CDR3 coding DNA: TGTGCCAGCAGCCCACATTCTAGGGGCGATGAGCAGTTCTTC. Translation: CASSPHSRGDEQFF.

This clone has a handful of counts. CDR3 region: CASSLWTSGSFTYNEQFF. CDR3 in DNA: TGTGCCAGCAGCCTTTGGACTAGCGGGAGTTTTACCTACAATGAGCAGTTCTTC. V is TRBV14 and J is TRBJ2-1; TRBD2 aligns across 13 bases. Germline trimming cut 4 bases from V and 2 bases from J; bases unmatched to any gene: 8. The CDR3 is 18 residues long. Per the germline V gene, CDR1 is SGHDN and CDR2 is FVKESK.

In this sample, this clone turned up a few times. The chain combines TRBV6-5 with TRBJ2-4, with 8 bases fitting TRBD1. This CDR3 comprises 14 residues. The V gene end was trimmed by 5 bases and the J gene end by 4 bases; junction bases not matched to a gene: 4. Germline V gene sequence: CDR1 MNHEY, CDR2 SVGAGI. The CDR3: CASSRDRIKNIQYF. DNA of the CDR3: TGTGCCAGCAGTCGGGACAGGATTAAAAACATTCAGTACTTC.

The chain recombines TRBV7-2 with TRBJ1-2; 8 bases align to TRBD1. There are 13 residues in the CDR3. V lost 4 bases, J lost 8 bases, and 6 bases stayed unmatched. The germline V gene encodes CDR1 SGHTA and CDR2 FQGNSA. The CDR3 coding sequence is TGTGCCAGCAGCTCAGCCAGGGGGCAGGGCTACACCTTC. This sequence encodes CASSSARGQGYTF.

The chain links TRBV3-1 (or the pseudogene TRBV3-2) to TRBJ2-1; TRBD2 agrees at 14 bases. V lost 1 base and J lost 4; bases outside the gene matches: 6. CDR3 length equals 18 residues. Germline-derived CDR1 and CDR2 are LGHDT and YNNKEL (reference sequence). The CDR3 nucleotides are TGTGCCAGCAGCCAAGCCTGGGGGACTAGCGGGGGTTACAATGAGCAGTTCTTC. Translating it yields CASSQAWGTSGGYNEQFF.

This clone was observed a single time. This sequence joins TRBV19 and TRBJ1-2, with 8 bases fitting TRBD1. The junction had 8 bases not matched to a gene; V was cut back by 4 bases and J by 4 bases. The germline gives CDR1 LNHDA, CDR2 SQIVND (reference sequence). The CDR3 runs 15 residues. The CDR3 nucleotides read TGTGCCAGTAGTACCCGGGACAGGCTATTCTATGGCTACACCTTC. It specifies CASSTRDRLFYGYTF.

The genes are TRBV6-2 or TRBV6-3 and TRBJ1-2, with 7 bases identical to TRBD1. V lost 2 bases, J lost 0 bases, and 9 bases stayed unmatched. This CDR3 is built from 17 residues. The germline V gene encodes CDR1 MNHEY and CDR2 SVGEGT. CDR3 region: CASSYSSRGFTNYGYTF. For the CDR3, the DNA is TGTGCCAGCAGTTACAGCTCCAGGGGGTTTACTAACTATGGCTACACCTTC.